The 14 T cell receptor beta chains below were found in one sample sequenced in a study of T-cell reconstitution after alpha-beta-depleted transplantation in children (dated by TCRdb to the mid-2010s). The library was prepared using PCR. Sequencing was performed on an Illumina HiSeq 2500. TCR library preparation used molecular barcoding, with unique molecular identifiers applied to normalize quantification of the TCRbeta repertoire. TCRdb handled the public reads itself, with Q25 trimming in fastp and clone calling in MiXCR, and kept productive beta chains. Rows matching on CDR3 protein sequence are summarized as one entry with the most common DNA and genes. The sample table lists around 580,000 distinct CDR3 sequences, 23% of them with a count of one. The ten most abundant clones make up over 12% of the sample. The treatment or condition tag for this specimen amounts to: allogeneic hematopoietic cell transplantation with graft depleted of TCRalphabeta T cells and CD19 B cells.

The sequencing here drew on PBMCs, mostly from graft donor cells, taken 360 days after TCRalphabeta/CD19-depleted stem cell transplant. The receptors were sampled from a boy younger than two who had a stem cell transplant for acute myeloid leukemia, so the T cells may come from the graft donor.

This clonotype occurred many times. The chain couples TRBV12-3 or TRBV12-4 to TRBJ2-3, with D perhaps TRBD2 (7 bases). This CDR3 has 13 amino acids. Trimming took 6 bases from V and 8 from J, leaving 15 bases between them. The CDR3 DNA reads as TGTGCCAGCAGGTCGGGGGGCGCGGGTACGCAGTATTTT. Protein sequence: CASRSGGAGTQYF.

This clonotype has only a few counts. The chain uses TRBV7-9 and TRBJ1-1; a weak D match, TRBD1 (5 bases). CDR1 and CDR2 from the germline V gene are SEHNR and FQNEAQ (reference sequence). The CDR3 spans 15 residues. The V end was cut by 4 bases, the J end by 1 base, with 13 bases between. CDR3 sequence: CASSWEGLGNTEAFF. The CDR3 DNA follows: TGTGCCAGCAGCTGGGAGGGACTCGGGAACACTGAAGCTTTCTTT.

The CDR3 region has the DNA TGTGCCAGCAGCGCGGGCGGCTATGGCTACACCTTC. Protein: CASSAGGYGYTF. This chain connects TRBV6-5 to TRBJ1-2, with D unclear. CDR3 length: 12 residues. The germline gives CDR1 MNHEY, CDR2 SVGAGI. V was cut by 6 bases and J by 4 bases, with 9 bases left in between.

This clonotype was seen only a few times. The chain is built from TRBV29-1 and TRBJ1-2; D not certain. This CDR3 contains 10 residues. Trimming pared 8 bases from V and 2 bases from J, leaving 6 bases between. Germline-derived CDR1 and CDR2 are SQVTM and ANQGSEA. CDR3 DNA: TGCAGCATAGGGAACTATGGCTACACCTTC. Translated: CSIGNYGYTF. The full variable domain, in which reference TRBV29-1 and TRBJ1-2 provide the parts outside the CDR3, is SAVISQKPSRDICQRGTSLTIQCQVDSQVTMMFWYRQQPGQSLTLIATANQGSEATYESGFVIDKFPISRPNLTFSTLTVSNMSPEDSSIYLCSIGNYGYTFGSGTRLTVV.

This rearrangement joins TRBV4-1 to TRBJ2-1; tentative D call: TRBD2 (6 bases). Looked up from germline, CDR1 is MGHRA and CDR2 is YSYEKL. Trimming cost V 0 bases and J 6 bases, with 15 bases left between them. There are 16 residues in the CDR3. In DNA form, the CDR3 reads TGCGCCAGCAGCCAAGAAACCGCCGGGACTGGCAATGAGCAGTTCTTC. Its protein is CASSQETAGTGNEQFF.

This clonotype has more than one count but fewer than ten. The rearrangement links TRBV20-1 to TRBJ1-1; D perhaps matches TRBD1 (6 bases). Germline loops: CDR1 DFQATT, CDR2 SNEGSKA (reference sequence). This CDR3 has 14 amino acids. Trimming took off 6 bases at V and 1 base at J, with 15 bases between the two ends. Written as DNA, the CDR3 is TGCAGTGCCCAAAGGGACACTTCGAACACTGAAGCTTTCTTT. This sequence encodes CSAQRDTSNTEAFF.

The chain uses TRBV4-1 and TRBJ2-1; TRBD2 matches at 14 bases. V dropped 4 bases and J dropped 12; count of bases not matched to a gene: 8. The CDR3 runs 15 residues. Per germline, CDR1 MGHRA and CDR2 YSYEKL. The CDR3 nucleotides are TGCGCCAGCAGCCCTGGGACTAGCGGGGGAAGGGGGCAGTTCTTC. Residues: CASSPGTSGGRGQFF.

The CDR3 coding sequence is TGCAGTGCTAGAAGGGGGGGCCCATACAATGAGCAGTTCTTC. Its translation is CSARRGGPYNEQFF. The chain employs TRBV20-1 and TRBJ2-1, with a possible D match to TRBD2 (7 bases). CDR1 is DFQATT and CDR2 is SNEGSKA in the germline V gene (reference sequence). V was shortened by 2 bases and J by 4 bases, with 12 bases between the two germline ends. CDR3 length: 14 residues.

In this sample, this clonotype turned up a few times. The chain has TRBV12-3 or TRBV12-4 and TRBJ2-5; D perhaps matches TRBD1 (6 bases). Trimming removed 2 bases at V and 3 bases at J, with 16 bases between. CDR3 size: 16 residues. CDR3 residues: CASSLSGTPEEETQYF. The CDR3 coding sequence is TGTGCCAGCAGTTTATCCGGGACACCTGAGGAAGAGACCCAGTACTTC.

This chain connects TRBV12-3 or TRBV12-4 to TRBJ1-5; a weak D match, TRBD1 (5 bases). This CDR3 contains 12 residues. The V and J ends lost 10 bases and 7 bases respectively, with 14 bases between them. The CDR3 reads CATQSRGQPQHF. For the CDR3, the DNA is TGTGCCACCCAGTCTAGGGGCCAGCCCCAGCATTTT.

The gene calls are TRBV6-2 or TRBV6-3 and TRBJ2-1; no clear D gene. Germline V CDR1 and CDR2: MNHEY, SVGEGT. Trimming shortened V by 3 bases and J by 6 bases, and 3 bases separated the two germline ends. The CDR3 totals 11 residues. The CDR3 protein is CASSYPNEQFF. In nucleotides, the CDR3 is TGTGCCAGCAGTTATCCCAATGAGCAGTTCTTC.

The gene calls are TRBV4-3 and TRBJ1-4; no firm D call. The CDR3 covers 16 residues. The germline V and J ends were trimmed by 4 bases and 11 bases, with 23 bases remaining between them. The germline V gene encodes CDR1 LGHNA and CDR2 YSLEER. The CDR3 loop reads CASSPLADIEMRKLFF. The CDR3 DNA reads TGCGCCAGCAGCCCCCTCGCCGACATTGAAATGAGGAAACTGTTTTTT.

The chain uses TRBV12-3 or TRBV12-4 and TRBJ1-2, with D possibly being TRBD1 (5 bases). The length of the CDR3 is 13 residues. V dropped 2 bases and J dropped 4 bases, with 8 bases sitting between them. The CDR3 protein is CASSLTGLYGYTF. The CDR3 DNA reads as TGTGCCAGCAGTTTAACAGGCCTCTATGGCTACACCTTC.

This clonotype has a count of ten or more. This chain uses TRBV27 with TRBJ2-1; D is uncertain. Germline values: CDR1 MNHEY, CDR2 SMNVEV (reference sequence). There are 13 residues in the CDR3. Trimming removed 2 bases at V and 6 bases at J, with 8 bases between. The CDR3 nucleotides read TGTGCCAGCAGTTTAGGCCGAATCAATGAGCAGTTCTTC. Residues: CASSLGRINEQFF.